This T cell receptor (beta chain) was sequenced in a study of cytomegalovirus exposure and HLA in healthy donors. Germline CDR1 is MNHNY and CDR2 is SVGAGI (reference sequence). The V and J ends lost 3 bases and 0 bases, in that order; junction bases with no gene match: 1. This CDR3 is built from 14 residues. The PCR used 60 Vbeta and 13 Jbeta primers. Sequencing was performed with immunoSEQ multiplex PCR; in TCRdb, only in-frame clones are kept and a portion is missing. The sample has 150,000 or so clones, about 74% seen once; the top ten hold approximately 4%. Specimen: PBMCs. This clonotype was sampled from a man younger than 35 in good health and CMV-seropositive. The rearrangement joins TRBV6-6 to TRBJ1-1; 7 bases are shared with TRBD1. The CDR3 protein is CASSYGQVNTEAFF. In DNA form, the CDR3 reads TGTGCCAGCAGTTATGGACAGGTGAACACTGAAGCTTTCTTT.